The following is a TCR beta chain sequence with its context. Its antigen is not yet known. Base qualities are not recorded, but no much larger clone differs from it by a single base. The cohort consisted of approximately 670 healthy bone marrow donors. At the time of sampling, every cohort member was nominally healthy, though immune exposures that went unrecorded were likely present. The donor tested CMV seronegative and was one of the 352 seronegative cohort members. Every donor gave a peripheral blood sample, and the peripheral blood mononuclear cells from that sample were used for TCR beta sequencing. The Qiagen DNeasy Blood Extraction Kit was used to extract genomic DNA from the blood cell samples. The V and J ends are trimmed by 5 bases and 3 bases, leaving 11 bases between them. CDR1 and CDR2 are read off the germline V gene as MRHNA and SNTAGT. Reading from cysteine to phenylalanine, the CDR3 counts 14 amino acids. Left in the record is the CDR3 DNA by itself, 42 bases read in frame from the first base.

The protocol used for the library was the immunoSEQ multiplex PCR assay. A mixture of 60 forward primers for TCR Vbeta segments and 13 reverse primers for TCR Jbeta segments was used in the multiplex PCR. The CDR3 region of rearranged TCR beta genes was amplified from genomic DNA with a multiplex PCR assay. On the Illumina HiSeq System, the amplified TCR beta libraries were sequenced as 87-base-pair reads. As for the authors' bioinformatics: In a later analysis, 77 million or so unique TCR beta chains were counted across the approximately 640 repertoires, and approximately 11 million of these chains were shared by at least two donors. Raw reads were error-corrected and collapsed into unique sequences by a nearest-neighbor algorithm in which closely related sequences were merged to remove PCR and sequencing errors. CDR3 sequences were aligned to IMGT reference sequences to assign V, D and J gene segments. For a sequence to be retained, a match of at least six nucleotides was required to both a V gene segment and a J gene segment. Rearrangements were classified as productive when the CDR3 lacked stop codons and remained in frame with V and J, and all other rearrangements were classified as non-productive. CDR3 was defined according to IMGT convention as the region running from the second conserved V-encoded cysteine to the conserved J-encoded phenylalanine. The earlier analysis of 500 to 750 of the donors excluded any sequence lacking an unambiguous match to a single V gene segment. An earlier analysis of 587 of the donors classified V segments as functional when productive rearrangements were above 56.7% and as segregating when the standard deviation between donors was above 5%. A statistical classification framework was built for diagnosing cytomegalovirus status from the catalog of TCR beta chain sequences. In a later analysis, V and J genes were assigned by comparing TCR nucleotide sequences against IMGT/GENE-DB human TR gene sequences. In a later analysis, CDR3 sequences and most-parsimonious VDJ recombination scenarios were assigned using the TCRdist pipeline. A later analysis defined each TCR beta chain by its CDR3 amino acid sequence plus V-gene family, and excluded reads lacking a unique V-gene family. In a later analysis, fewer than 650 highly shared, low-generation-probability nucleotide sequences were removed to address suspected cross-contamination and a sequencing artifact. A later analysis calculated a clonal expansion index for each public chain from normalized within-repertoire ranks of inferred template counts. A later analysis computed generation probabilities with a VDJ recombination model fitted to out-of-frame rearrangements, and checked the results against IGoR. In a later analysis, TCR-TCR, TCR-HLA and TCR-CMV co-occurrence was scored with hypergeometric tests, and a repertoire-size bias correction was applied to TCR pairs. In a later analysis, false discovery rates were estimated by permuting HLA or CMV assignments 20 times. In a later analysis, co-occurring TCRs were grouped using DBSCAN, and TCRdist sequence similarity was added for clustering within HLA-allele-positive subsets. For co-occurrence clustering, repertoires with fewer than 30,000 or more than 120,000 public chains were excluded, along with roughly five repertoires with anomalous nucleotide sharing. The table was pulled from immuneACCESS by TCRdb, which kept in-frame rearrangements only. Such tables lose some clones; where checked, under half of the loss comes from unresolved V genes, and the rest has no known cause. The DNA gave D and trimming, while V, J and clone size come from that table. The sample has about 140,000 clones on record, just under 85% of them singletons. The ten largest clones capture 1.5% to 2.5% of the sample.

These data are taken from a study of cytomegalovirus exposure and HLA in healthy donors (dated by TCRdb to about 2017). Regarding the study in general: According to an earlier analysis of a few hundred of the donors, about 179 million T cells yielded 95 million to 140 million unique TCR beta sequences and approximately 300 Gb of sequence data. On average, about 200,000 unique TCR beta nucleotide sequences were sequenced per donor among a few hundred genotyped donors of the cohort, with roughly 18% of those sequences being non-productive. Because of strong linkage in the cohort, 5 or 6 DR-DQ haplotypes were treated as single units for association and clustering. Alongside the repertoire data, information on donor age, sex, ethnicity and CMV serostatus was compiled. The number of typed donors differed by locus: roughly 629-640 for A, B, C, DRB1 and DQB1; about 520 for DQA1; 606 for DPA1; and about 450 for DPB1. All discovery cohort repertoires had been generated using a single sequencing platform. Of the roughly 410 genotyped donors, 75% to 85% were placed in the genetic ancestry cluster associated with self-reported Caucasian donors. Besides the first cohort of roughly 640 subjects, a separate validation cohort made up of 120 different subjects was used. The aim of the study was to test whether cataloging public T cell receptors could identify signatures of past pathogen exposure. An earlier analysis of 587 of the donors applied high-throughput TCR beta sequencing to assess whether each TCR beta V gene segment acted as functional or pseudogenic. Class I and class II HLA loci were covered by the typing at four-digit resolution. In the later analysis, no new phenotypic data were used to find candidate immune exposures; instead, reliance was placed on TCR beta sequences and their occurrence across donors. A later analysis re-examined previously published TCR beta repertoires from over 500 donors and added high-resolution HLA genotyping to investigate patterns of TCR occurrence. In a later genetic analysis, genome-wide SNP genotypes for about three fifths of the roughly 670 donors were used, and that subset was treated as a discovery cohort. The study used immunosequencing to profile the T cell repertoires of around 600 subjects and linked those repertoires to cytomegalovirus serostatus. The study combined high-throughput TCR immunosequencing, statistical association of individual TCRs with disease status, and machine learning to predict cytomegalovirus infection status. Roughly 300 gigabases of sequencing data and roughly 81 million unique TCR sequences made up an early release that covered about 640 HLA-typed donors.

Overall results and qualifications from the work: Only TCR beta chains were sequenced in this cohort, and the absence of alpha or paired-chain data limited detectable features. When HLA alleles, especially DR and DQ, strongly co-occurred, TCR associations were difficult to assign to individual alleles. A further reported finding was that TCR beta sequences accurately predicted the HLA-A and HLA-B alleles for most subjects in the first cohort. According to the authors, the approach could potentially be generalized to other disease states and immunological phenotypes. According to a later analysis, most CMV-associated TCR beta chains appeared to be HLA-restricted, and the HLA associations seemed to be driven largely by CMV exposure. Three of the identified cytomegalovirus-associated TCR beta chains were confirmed in vitro to be specific for cytomegalovirus antigens. Correlated functional status among segregating V segments might be attributable to linkage disequilibrium, but an unknown experimental factor could not be ruled out. Broadly in line with IMGT annotations, most TCR beta V segments showed up in productive rearrangements about 90% or about 30% of the time in an earlier analysis of 450 to 750 of the donors. The earlier analysis of about 600 of the donors excluded some 15 rarely observed V segments, including chromosome 9 orphons, because counts were too low. For the cohort, immune exposure information was limited to CMV serostatus. In a later analysis, the rate of TCR association differed among HLA loci, with DRB1 alleles having the most associated TCRs and HLA-C alleles having the fewest. Across donors, most TCR sequences were observed very rarely, whereas some public TCRs were present in many individuals. A cluster of highly shared sequence variants was judged likely to represent a technical artifact of the sequencing pipeline. HLA typing was unavailable for some donors at each locus, so association tests used only the typed subset. In both the original and validation cohorts, the classifier was reported to diagnose cytomegalovirus status with high specificity and sensitivity. In a later genetic analysis, fewer N-insertions in productive TCRs were reported among donors in an Asian-associated ancestry cluster than the roughly 700-donor mean. In a later analysis, HLA-associated TCR beta chains showed more clonal expansion and lower generation probabilities than non-associated chains that were equally common. In a later analysis, more than 15,000 TCR beta sequences were associated with specific HLA alleles at a false discovery rate of 0.05. Some IMGT-functional V segments, including TRBV6-2 and TRBV6-3, could not be told apart with the 87-base-pair reads, so those segments were excluded. The presence/absence analyses assumed that sequencing depth was roughly uniform across donors, and that assumption may not be true. Several of the top co-occurrence clusters appeared to be linked to parvovirus B19, influenza, CMV and Epstein-Barr virus, according to a later analysis. An association between a missense DCLRE1C variant and V-gene and J-gene trimming of TCR beta chains was found in a later genetic analysis and replicated in an independent cohort. In the study, around 150 TCR beta chains were listed as associated with cytomegalovirus.

The sample comprised PBMCs. The sequence is built from TRBV6-4 and TRBJ2-1; a tentative D call is TRBD2 (6 bases match). The source of this sequence is a woman in her 40s in good health and CMV-seronegative. The CDR3 protein: CASSLSSDYNEQFF. In nucleotide form, the sequence is TGTGCCAGCAGTCTCTCTAGCGACTACAATGAGCAGTTCTTC.